Each of the 7 T cell receptor beta chains below was sequenced from the same sample in a study of cytomegalovirus exposure and HLA in healthy donors. The PCR used 60 Vbeta and 13 Jbeta primers. Sequencing used immunoSEQ multiplex PCR; TCRdb keeps in-frame clones, though not all of them. Here the sample spans 130,000 to 150,000 clones, about 73% being singletons. Sequencing input: PBMCs. The receptors shown here come from a man aged 35 to 55 in good health and CMV-seropositive.

The rearrangement uses TRBV4-2 and TRBJ1-3, with a tentative D call TRBD1 (5 bases). Between the trimmed V and J ends, which lost 3 bases and 0 bases, there was a span of 15 bases. Germline CDR1 reads LGHNA; CDR2 reads YNFKEQ. This CDR3 is 17 amino acids long. The CDR3 region has the DNA TGTGCCAGCAGCCAGCAGGGTAATTCCCACTCTGGAAACACCATATATTTT. This sequence encodes CASSQQGNSHSGNTIYF.

The rearrangement joins TRBV7-6 to TRBJ2-2; the match to TRBD1 covers 7 bases. From germline, CDR1 is SGHVS and CDR2 FNYEAQ. The CDR3 length is 16 residues. After removal of 5 bases from V and 6 bases from J, the junction contained 12 bases not matched to a gene. The CDR3 nucleotides are TGTGCCAGCAGCCTAGGGACAGACTTAAGGGCCGGGGAGCTGTTTTTT. Its translation is CASSLGTDLRAGELFF.

The chain uses TRBV4-2 and TRBJ1-4, with a weak D call TRBD1 (5 bases). The CDR3 is made up of 16 amino acids. Trimming pared 0 bases from V and 2 bases from J, leaving 10 bases between. CDR1 is LGHNA, CDR2 YNFKEQ, per germline. The chain's CDR3 is CASSQDMGLTNEKLFF. The CDR3 nucleotides read TGTGCCAGCAGCCAAGATATGGGGCTTACTAATGAAAAACTGTTTTTT.

The chain is built from TRBV25-1 and TRBJ2-1; 7 bases are shared with TRBD1. The CDR3 length is 17 residues. The germline gives CDR1 MGHDK, CDR2 SYGVNS. With 1 base clipped from V and 4 bases from J, the junction kept 10 bases outside the gene matches. CDR3 DNA: TGTGCCAGCAGTGAATCCTTGGGACAGAACCTTTACAATGAGCAGTTCTTC. Amino acids: CASSESLGQNLYNEQFF. The whole variable domain, remainder taken from reference TRBV25-1 and TRBJ2-1, is EADIYQTPRYLVIGTGKKITLECSQTMGHDKMYWYQQDPGMELHLIHYSYGVNSTEKGDLSSESTVSRIRTEHFPLTLESARPSHTSQYLCASSESLGQNLYNEQFFGPGTRLTVL.

V gene TRBV7-6 combines with J gene TRBJ2-1; the match to TRBD2 covers 10 bases. The CDR3 is 17 residues long. CDR1 and CDR2 from the germline V gene are SGHVS and FNYEAQ. The trim removed 1 base at V and 4 bases at J, leaving 7 bases unmatched. CDR3 amino acids: CASSLGGALAGYNEQFF. CDR3 DNA: TGTGCCAGCAGCTTAGGGGGGGCACTAGCGGGATACAATGAGCAGTTCTTC.

The chain combines TRBV6-1 with TRBJ1-2, with D unresolved. V dropped 11 bases and J dropped 8 bases, with 15 bases sitting between them. Germline V CDR1 and CDR2: MNHNS, SASEGT. CDR3 length equals 11 residues. The CDR3 is CACQREGGYTF. The CDR3 nucleotides read TGTGCCTGCCAGCGAGAGGGAGGCTACACCTTC.

The V call is TRBV11-1, the J call TRBJ1-1, with D possibly TRBD1 on 6 matching bases. Germline V gene sequence: CDR1 SGHAT, CDR2 FQDESV (reference sequence). The ends were cut back, 1 base at V and 7 bases at J, with 10 bases in the middle. The CDR3 spans 13 residues. CDR3: CASSLGGRNEAFF. The CDR3 DNA follows: TGTGCCAGCAGCTTAGGGGGGCGAAATGAAGCTTTCTTT.